The 20 T cell receptor beta chains given below trace back to one sample, sequenced in a study of patients and donors after allogeneic stem cell transplantation. MiXCR, run by TCRdb on the RT-PCR reads, gives a single entry per CDR3 protein. The sample records 800,000 to 1,000,000 distinct CDR3 sequences, more than 15% being singletons. Sequencing was done on a sample of blood, either unsorted or a sorted T cell fraction (not recorded which). The receptors stem from a human donor who was either an allogeneic HSCT recipient or a stem cell or donor lymphocyte infusion donor (not recorded which). It is not recorded whose cells these are; they may come from a transplant donor.

The chain is built from TRBV7-8 and TRBJ2-1, with D uncertain. The CDR3 is made up of 18 amino acids. The V gene's germline CDR1 is SGHVS and CDR2 FQNEAQ. V was pared by 5 bases and J by 6 bases, with 26 bases between. The CDR3, as DNA: TGTGCCAGCAGCGCCCGCGGAAGCGCCCAACCCAGGTTCAATGAGCAGTTCTTC. Encoded protein: CASSARGSAQPRFNEQFF.

The gene calls are TRBV27 and TRBJ1-5, with TRBD1 matching over 11 bases. V lost 4 bases, J lost 6 bases, and 8 bases stayed unmatched. The CDR3 is made up of 16 amino acids. Germline V gene lookup returns CDR1 MNHEY and CDR2 SMNVEV (reference sequence). This CDR3 reads CASSSGRTGGSQPQHF. CDR3 sequence (DNA): TGTGCCAGCAGTTCAGGCCGGACAGGGGGCAGTCAGCCCCAGCATTTT.

The V call is TRBV6-1, the J call TRBJ2-4, with D possibly TRBD2 on 6 matching bases. Trimming shortened V by 6 bases and J by 8 bases, and 20 bases separated the two germline ends. The length of the CDR3 is 15 residues. Per the germline V gene, CDR1 is MNHNS and CDR2 is SASEGT. CDR3 protein: CASRIRDSSFDIQYF. The CDR3 bases are TGTGCCAGCAGGATCCGGGACTCCTCTTTTGACATTCAGTACTTC.

The V and J genes are TRBV20-1 and TRBJ2-5, with TRBD1 matching 7 bases. The V and J ends lost 1 base and 0 bases, in that order; junction bases with no gene match: 11. Germline CDR1 and CDR2: DFQATT and SNEGSKA (reference sequence). This CDR3 has 17 residues. The CDR3 loop is CSARADSQGVYQETQYF. The DNA of the CDR3 is TGCAGTGCTAGAGCGGACAGCCAGGGGGTTTACCAAGAGACCCAGTACTTC.

This clonotype was seen a handful of times. The gene calls are TRBV9 and TRBJ2-4, with unresolved D. Germline assignment: CDR1 SGDLS and CDR2 YYNGEE. The CDR3 is 13 residues long. The ends were cut back, 0 bases at V and 6 bases at J, with 7 bases in the middle. The CDR3 nucleotides are TGTGCCAGCAGCGTAGATTACACAAACATTCAGTACTTC. Protein product: CASSVDYTNIQYF.

This clonotype was observed a few times. The rearrangement uses TRBV6-5 and TRBJ2-7; D may correspond to TRBD1 or TRBD2 (5 bases each). Germline CDR1 MNHEY, CDR2 SVGAGI. The CDR3 totals 15 residues. V lost 0 bases and J lost 5, with 14 bases in between. The CDR3 is CASSYSRRTGHEQYF. The CDR3 nucleotides read TGTGCCAGCAGTTACTCACGGCGGACGGGGCACGAGCAGTACTTC.

The table lists this clonotype with a few counts. The chain recombines TRBV20-1 with TRBJ1-1, with TRBD1 as a possible D gene (6 bases). The CDR3 consists of 12 residues. Germline V gene data show CDR1 as DFQATT and CDR2 as SNEGSKA (reference sequence). V dropped 2 bases and J dropped 5 bases, with 9 bases sitting between them. In DNA form, the CDR3 reads TGCAGTGCTAGAAGACAGGAAACTGAAGCTTTCTTT. Its translation: CSARRQETEAFF.

The chain combines TRBV6-1 with TRBJ2-4; D call uncertain. Per the germline V gene, CDR1 is MNHNS and CDR2 is SASEGT. This CDR3 is 14 amino acids long. V was clipped by 8 bases and J by 3 bases, with 14 bases between them. The CDR3 DNA follows: TGTGCCAGCCAGCCGACTTTAGTCAAAAACATTCAGTACTTC. Translation: CASQPTLVKNIQYF.

The chain links TRBV12-3 or TRBV12-4 to TRBJ1-2, with a weak D call TRBD1 (6 bases). V was pared by 3 bases and J by 0 bases, with 14 bases between. The CDR3 is 16 amino acids. CDR3 in amino acids: CASSLGAGPTNYGYTF. CDR3 coding DNA: TGTGCCAGCAGTTTGGGGGCTGGGCCGACTAACTATGGCTACACCTTC.

The chain uses TRBV5-6 and TRBJ1-2; 8 positions match TRBD1. This CDR3 comprises 14 residues. CDR1 is SGHDT and CDR2 is YYEEEE in the germline V gene. Germline trimming cut 0 bases from V and 4 bases from J; bases unmatched to any gene: 2. The CDR3 sequence is CASSLAGGTYGYTF. The CDR3 DNA is TGTGCCAGCAGCTTGGCAGGGGGCACCTATGGCTACACCTTC.

DNA of the CDR3: TGCGCCAGCAGCCCTCCCGACAGGGCCTACGAGCAGTACTTC. Its protein product is CASSPPDRAYEQYF. The rearrangement joins TRBV5-1 to TRBJ2-7; 7 bases match TRBD1. Losses at the gene ends were 4 bases for V and 2 bases for J; bases not matched to a gene: 6. The V gene's germline CDR1 is SGHRS and CDR2 YFSETQ. The CDR3 covers 14 residues.

The rearrangement joins TRBV14 to TRBJ2-7, with unresolved D. The CDR3 runs to 16 residues. V was clipped by 0 bases and J by 0 bases, with 12 bases between them. The V gene's germline CDR1 is SGHDN and CDR2 FVKESK. The CDR3 region is CASSQDRSPSSYEQYF. The CDR3 bases are TGTGCCAGCAGCCAAGATAGAAGCCCAAGCTCCTACGAGCAGTACTTC.

The chain has TRBV30 and TRBJ1-1; 7 bases line up with TRBD1. From germline, CDR1 is GTSNPN and CDR2 SVGIG (reference sequence). The CDR3 runs to 14 residues. Trimming took 0 bases from V and 6 from J; bases not matched to a gene: 7. The DNA of the CDR3 is TGTGCCTGGAGTGTGGGCAGGGGGTCACCTGAAGCTTTCTTT. It codes for CAWSVGRGSPEAFF.

DNA for the CDR3: TGTGCCAGCAGCGTAAGTAGCAGATACACCGGGGAGCTGTTTTTT. It yields the protein CASSVSSRYTGELFF. The genes are TRBV9 and TRBJ2-2; D not certain. V was shortened by 1 base and J by 3 bases, with 10 bases between the two germline ends. This CDR3 is built from 15 residues. Per the germline V gene, CDR1 is SGDLS and CDR2 is YYNGEE.

This clonotype has more than one count but fewer than ten. CDR3 coding DNA: TGTGCCACCAGTGATAGAGTCAGCGGGTACACCTTC. Translating gives CATSDRVSGYTF. The chain combines TRBV24-1 with TRBJ1-2; D call uncertain. CDR3 length equals 12 residues. V lost 3 bases, J lost 11 bases, and 12 bases lay in between. In germline, CDR1 is KGHDR, CDR2 SFDVKD.

This clonotype was detected a few times. V and J are TRBV21-1 and TRBJ1-2; the DNA was not used to check the table's D call, TRBD1. TRBV21-1 is recorded as a pseudogene. CDR3 length: 16 amino acids. The CDR3 nucleotides are TGTGCCAGCAGCAACACTTCGACAGAGTCTAACTATGGCTACACCTTC. Translation gives CASSNTSTESNYGYTF.

This chain uses TRBV18 with TRBJ1-6; D is ambiguous. V lost 3 bases and J lost 10, with 7 bases in between. The length of the CDR3 is 12 residues. Germline-derived CDR1 and CDR2 are KGHSH and LQKENI. The CDR3 sequence: CASSPRESPLHF. CDR3 DNA sequence: TGTGCCAGCTCACCTAGGGAATCACCCCTCCACTTT.

The chain combines TRBV5-1 with TRBJ1-2; a possible D gene is TRBD1 (5 bases). V was cut by 3 bases and J by 7 bases, with 16 bases left in between. The germline V gene has CDR1 SGHRS and CDR2 YFSETQ. The CDR3 is made up of 14 amino acids. In DNA form, the CDR3 reads TGCGCCAGCAGCTCCGGGACCCTTAGGGCTGGCTACACCTTC. It is translated as CASSSGTLRAGYTF.

This clonotype was seen once. One junction end disagrees with the germline gene, perhaps due to a read error. This chain connects TRBV5-1 to TRBJ1-2, with 8 bases that match TRBD1. Per germline, CDR1 SGHRS and CDR2 YFSETQ. This CDR3 has 14 amino acids. The CDR3 here is CASSGLTGQASSSF. The DNA for the CDR3 is TGCGCCAGCAGCGGCCTCACGGGACAGGCTTCATCCTCTTTC.

The chain recombines TRBV15 with TRBJ1-1, with TRBD1 as a possible D gene (6 bases). Looked up from germline, CDR1 is LNHNV and CDR2 is YYDKDF (reference sequence). CDR3 length: 16 amino acids. V was pared by 1 base and J by 0 bases, with 12 bases between. The CDR3 spells CATSRGRDILNTEAFF. The CDR3 DNA follows: TGTGCCACCAGCAGAGGCCGGGACATTCTGAACACTGAAGCTTTCTTT.